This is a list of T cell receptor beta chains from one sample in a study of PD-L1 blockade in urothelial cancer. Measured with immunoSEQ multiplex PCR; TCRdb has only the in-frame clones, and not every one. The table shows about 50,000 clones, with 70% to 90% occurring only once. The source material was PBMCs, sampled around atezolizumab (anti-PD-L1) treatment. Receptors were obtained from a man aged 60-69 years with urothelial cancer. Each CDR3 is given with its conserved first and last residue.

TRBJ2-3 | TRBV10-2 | CASSESERGGQDTQYF
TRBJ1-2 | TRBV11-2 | CASSIRTGYGYTF
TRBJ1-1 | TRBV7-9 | CASSFAGGNTEAFF
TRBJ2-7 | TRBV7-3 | CASSLAGGSYEQYF
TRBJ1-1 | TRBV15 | CATRQGLNTEAFF
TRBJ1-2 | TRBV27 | CASSLQGGNYGYTF
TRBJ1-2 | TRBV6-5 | CASSAGTGIYYGYTF
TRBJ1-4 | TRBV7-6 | CASSLRGGNEKLFF
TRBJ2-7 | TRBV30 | CACQTGASYEQYF
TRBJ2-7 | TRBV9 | CASSVGGDRPAYEQYF
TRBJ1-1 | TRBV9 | CASSPRGAVNTEAFF
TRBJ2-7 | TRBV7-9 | CASSPGLAGRTEYEQYF
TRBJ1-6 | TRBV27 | CASSLGGGLGSPLHF
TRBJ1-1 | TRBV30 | CACHPSGHPGDTEAFF
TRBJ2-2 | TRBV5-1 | CASSWGHRSNTGELFF
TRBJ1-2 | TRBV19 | CASSINTGEGYTF
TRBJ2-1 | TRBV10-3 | CAIRGQGLPEQFF
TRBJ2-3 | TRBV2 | CASSERRGTTDTQYF
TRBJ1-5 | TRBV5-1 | CASSLQQGQPQHF
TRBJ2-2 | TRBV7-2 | CASSLVGGSNTGELFF
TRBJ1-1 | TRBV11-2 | CASSFQGTGTEAFF
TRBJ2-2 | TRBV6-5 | CASSFLAGGVGELFF
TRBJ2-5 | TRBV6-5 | CASSYMLAGRETQYF
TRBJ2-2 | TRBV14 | CASSPRGGNTGELFF
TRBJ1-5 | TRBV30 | CAWSRQGALNQPQHF
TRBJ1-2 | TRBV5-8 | CASSAEQGRRYTF
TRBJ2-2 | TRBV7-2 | CASSLSRTGELFF
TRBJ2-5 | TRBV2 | CASSEAPQSEYF
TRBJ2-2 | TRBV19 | CASGQTPNTGELFF
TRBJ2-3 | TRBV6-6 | CASRSHSGRTDTQYF
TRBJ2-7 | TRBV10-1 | CASSVGTGENEQYF
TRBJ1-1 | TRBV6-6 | CASSYDAGLAEAFF
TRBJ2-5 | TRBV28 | CASRGTGGLETQYF